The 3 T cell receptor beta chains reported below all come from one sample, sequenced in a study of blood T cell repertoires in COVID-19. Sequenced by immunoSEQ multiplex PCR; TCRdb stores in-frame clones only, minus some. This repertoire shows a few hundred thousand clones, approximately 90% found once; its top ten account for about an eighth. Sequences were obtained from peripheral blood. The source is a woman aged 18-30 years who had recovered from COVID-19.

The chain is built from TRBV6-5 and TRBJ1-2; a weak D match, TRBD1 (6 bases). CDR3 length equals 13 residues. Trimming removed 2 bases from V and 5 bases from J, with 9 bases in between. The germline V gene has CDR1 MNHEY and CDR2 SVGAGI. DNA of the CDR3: TGTGCCAGCAGTTACGCCCAGGGGTATGGCTACACCTTC. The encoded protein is CASSYAQGYGYTF.

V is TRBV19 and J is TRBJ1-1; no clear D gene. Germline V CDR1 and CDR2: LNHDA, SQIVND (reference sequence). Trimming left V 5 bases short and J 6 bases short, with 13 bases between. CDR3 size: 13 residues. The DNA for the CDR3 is TGTGCCAGTAGTTGGGCACGCACCTCTGAAGCTTTCTTT. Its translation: CASSWARTSEAFF.

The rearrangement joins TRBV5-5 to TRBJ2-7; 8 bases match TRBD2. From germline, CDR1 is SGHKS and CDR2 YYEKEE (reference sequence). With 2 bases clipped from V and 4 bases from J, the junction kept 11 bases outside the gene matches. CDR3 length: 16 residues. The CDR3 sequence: CASSFPHGTSAYEQYF. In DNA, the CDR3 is TGTGCCAGCAGCTTTCCTCACGGGACTAGTGCTTACGAGCAGTACTTC. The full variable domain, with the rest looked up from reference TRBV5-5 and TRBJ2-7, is DAGVTQSPTHLIKTRGQQVTLRCSPISGHKSVSWYQQVLGQGPQFIFQYYEKEERGRGNFPDRFSARQFPNYSSELNVNALLLGDSALYLCASSFPHGTSAYEQYFGPGTRLTVT.